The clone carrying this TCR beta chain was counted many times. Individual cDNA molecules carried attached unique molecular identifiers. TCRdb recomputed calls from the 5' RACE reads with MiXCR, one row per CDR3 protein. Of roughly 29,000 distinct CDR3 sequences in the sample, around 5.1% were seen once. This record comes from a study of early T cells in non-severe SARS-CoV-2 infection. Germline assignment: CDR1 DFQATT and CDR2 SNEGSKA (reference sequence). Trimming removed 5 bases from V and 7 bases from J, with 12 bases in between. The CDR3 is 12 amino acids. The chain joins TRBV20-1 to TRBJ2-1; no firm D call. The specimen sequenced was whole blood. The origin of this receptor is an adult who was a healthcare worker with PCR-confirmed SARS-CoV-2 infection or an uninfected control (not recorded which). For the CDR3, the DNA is TGCAGTGCTGGAGCACGAGTGAATGAGCAGTTCTTC. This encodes CSAGARVNEQFF.